This T cell receptor (beta chain) was observed in a study of blood T cell repertoires in COVID-19. About the research overall: Acute and convalescent COVID-19 specimens originated in the United States, Italy and Spain. PBMCs, B-cell-depleted T cells, or T cells were the source of the cDNA or gDNA that made up the material.

Original methodology: Amplification of reference gene primers was used by the study to estimate nucleated cell counts. Some clones are missing from TCRdb's copy, which holds only in-frame ones; the method was immunoSEQ multiplex PCR. V and J calls plus clone size are reproduced from that table; the DNA served to infer D and trimming. Among some 150,000 clones, 80% to 85% were seen once, and the ten largest hold approximately 9.1%. To note about this clone: This specimen includes other DNA sequences encoding the same CDR3.

The V gene end was trimmed by 5 bases and the J gene end by 2 bases; junction bases not matched to a gene: 6. CDR3 length: 15 amino acids. CDR1 is MNHNY and CDR2 is SVGAGI in the germline V gene (reference sequence). The chain is built from TRBV6-6 and TRBJ1-3, with 7 positions matching TRBD1. Sample: peripheral blood. This sequence originates from an older woman with active or convalescent COVID-19. The CDR3 protein is CASSDNRGTGNTIYF. In DNA form, the CDR3 reads TGTGCCAGCAGTGACAACAGGGGAACTGGAAACACCATATATTTT.